The 2 T cell receptor beta chains reported below all come from one sample, sequenced in a study of T cells in Graves' hyperthyroidism and ophthalmopathy. RNA transcripts served as the template for amplifying TCR beta CDR3 regions. RT-PCR in the first round (using the HTBI primer set) targeted the TCR CDR3. TCRdb reprocessed the multiplex PCR reads via MiXCR and lists one record per CDR3 protein. The table records approximately 560,000 distinct CDR3 sequences, 40% to 55% of them present only once. The sequenced sample consisted of peripheral blood or thyroid tissue (not recorded which). The receptors shown here come from a woman aged 18-30 years with Graves' hyperthyroidism.

V usage is TRBV11-2 and J usage is TRBJ1-6; D is ambiguous. The CDR3 consists of 11 residues. V shed 8 bases and J shed 9 bases, with 8 bases lying between them. The germline CDR1 and CDR2 sequences are SGHAT and FQNNGV. In DNA form, the CDR3 reads TGTGCCAGCTTAGCAGGTTCACCCCTCCACTTT. Its protein is CASLAGSPLHF.

This clonotype has ten or more counts. V and J are TRBV10-2 and TRBJ1-1, with D hard to call. The CDR3 runs 13 residues. Deletions cut 3 bases from V and 4 bases from J, with 9 bases between. Per the germline V gene, CDR1 is WSHSY and CDR2 is SAAADI. The CDR3 DNA sequence: TGCGCCAGCAGTGAAGGGAGCGCCACTGAAGCTTTCTTT. Protein product: CASSEGSATEAFF.